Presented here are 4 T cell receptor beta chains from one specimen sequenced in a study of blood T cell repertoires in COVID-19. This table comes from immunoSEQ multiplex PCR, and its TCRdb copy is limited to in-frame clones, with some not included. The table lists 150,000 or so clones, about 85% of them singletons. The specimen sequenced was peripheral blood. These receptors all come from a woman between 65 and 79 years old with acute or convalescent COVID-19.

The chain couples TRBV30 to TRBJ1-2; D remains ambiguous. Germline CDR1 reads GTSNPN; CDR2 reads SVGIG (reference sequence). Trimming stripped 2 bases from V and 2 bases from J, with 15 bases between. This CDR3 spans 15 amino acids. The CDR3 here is CAWSRRLETNYGYTF. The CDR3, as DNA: TGTGCCTGGAGTAGGCGGCTTGAGACGAACTATGGCTACACCTTC. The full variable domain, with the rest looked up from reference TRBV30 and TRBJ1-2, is SQTIHQWPATLVQPVGSPLSLECTVEGTSNPNLYWYRQAAGRGLQLLFYSVGIGQISSEVPQNLSASRPQDRQFILSSKKLLLSDSGFYLCAWSRRLETNYGYTFGSGTRLTVV.

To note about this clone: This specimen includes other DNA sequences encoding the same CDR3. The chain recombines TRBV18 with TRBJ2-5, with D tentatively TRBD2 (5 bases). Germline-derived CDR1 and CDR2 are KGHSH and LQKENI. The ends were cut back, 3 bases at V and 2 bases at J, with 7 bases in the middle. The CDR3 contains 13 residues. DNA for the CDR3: TGTGCCAGCTCACCTGGACTGCAAGAGACCCAGTACTTC. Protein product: CASSPGLQETQYF.

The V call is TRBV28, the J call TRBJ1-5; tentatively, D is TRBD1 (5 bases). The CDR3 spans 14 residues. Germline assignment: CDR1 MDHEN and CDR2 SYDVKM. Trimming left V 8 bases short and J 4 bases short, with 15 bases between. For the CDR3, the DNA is TGTGCCAGCGAGTTTGGGGGGAGAAATCAGCCCCAGCATTTT. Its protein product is CASEFGGRNQPQHF.

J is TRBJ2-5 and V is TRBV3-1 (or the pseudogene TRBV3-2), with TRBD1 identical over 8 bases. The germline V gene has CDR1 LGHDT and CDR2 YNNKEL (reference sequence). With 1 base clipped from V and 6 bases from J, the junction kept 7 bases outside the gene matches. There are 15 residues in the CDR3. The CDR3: CASSQAQGAGKTQYF. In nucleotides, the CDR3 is TGTGCCAGCAGCCAAGCCCAGGGGGCTGGAAAGACCCAGTACTTC.